This T cell receptor beta chain is from a study of CD8+ T cells in alopecia areata. Extracted from the samples, RNA was reverse transcribed into cDNA to serve as the sequencing template. Only in-frame clones appear in the TCRdb table, and some are missing; sequencing was by immunoSEQ multiplex PCR. The sample lists about 110,000 clones, 55% to 70% occurring once. This clone has only a few counts. The antigen remains undetermined. Sampling of alopecia areata patients yielded lesional scalp punch biopsies as well as peripheral blood. Study findings and constraints: Elevated clonality characterized lesional scalp relative to normal scalp, particularly in alopecia totalis/universalis.

Germline-derived CDR1 and CDR2 are SGDLS and YYNGEE. The CDR3 has 17 residues. Trimming left V 3 bases short and J 4 bases short, with 20 bases between. The specimen was NKG2D-low CD8+ T cells sorted from blood. V and J are TRBV9 and TRBJ1-3; TRBD1 is a possible D gene (5 bases). This TCR derives from a human donor with alopecia areata. CDR3 in DNA: TGTGCCAGCAGCGGGGTTGGGGCAATCCCGGAAGGAAACACCATATATTTT. Protein sequence: CASSGVGAIPEGNTIYF.